This T cell receptor (beta chain) was captured by sequencing in a study of Ad26.COV2.S vaccination and SARS-CoV-2 variants. Only in-frame clones appear in the TCRdb table, and some are missing; sequencing was by immunoSEQ multiplex PCR. The sample shows around 450,000 clones, 89% of them seen only once. As for treatment: around 19 received Ad26.COV2.S at low or high dose, single or two shots; about 5 received placebo; per-sample allocation not given. Day 63 following the first vaccine or placebo injection was when the samples were taken. There are 14 residues in the CDR3. The clonotype was recovered from a person aged 18-60 years who received the Ad26.COV2.S COVID-19 vaccine or a placebo. The specimen was peripheral blood, collected in a trial of Ad26.COV2.S vaccine versus placebo. The chain has TRBV21-1 and TRBJ1-2. TRBV21-1 corresponds to a pseudogene. CDR3 in DNA: TGTGCCAGCAGCAATATACGGGACGGGGATGGCTACACCTTC. Translated, it gives CASSNIRDGDGYTF.